The source of this T cell receptor (beta chain) is a study of blood T cell repertoires in COVID-19. Background on the study: Whether acute or convalescent, the COVID-19 samples came from the United States, Italy and Spain. In each case, the material was cDNA or gDNA derived from T cells, B-cell-depleted T cells, or PBMCs.

V lost 3 bases and J lost 4; bases outside the gene matches: 4. Germline CDR1 reads SGHAT; CDR2 reads FQNNGV. The CDR3 spans 14 residues. In the original workflow: Scientists estimated how many nucleated cells there were by amplifying reference gene primers. Method: immunoSEQ multiplex PCR; TCRdb's copy keeps in-frame clones and lacks some. The V and J calls and clone size are taken from that table; D and trimming were inferred from the DNA. Of tens of thousands of clones listed, 80% to 90% are singletons. Sequencing was carried out using peripheral blood. The sequence was obtained from a man younger than 45 with acute or convalescent COVID-19. The rearrangement uses TRBV11-2 and TRBJ1-1; 8 bases align to TRBD1. The CDR3 reads CASSFSTGATEAFF. For the CDR3, the DNA is TGTGCCAGCAGCTTCTCGACAGGGGCCACTGAAGCTTTCTTT. The whole variable domain, filled in from reference TRBV11-2 and TRBJ1-1, reads EAGVAQSPRYKIIEKRQSVAFWCNPISGHATLYWYQQILGQGPKLLIQFQNNGVVDDSQLPKDRFSAERLKGVDSTLKIQPAKLEDSAVYLCASSFSTGATEAFFGQGTRLTVV.